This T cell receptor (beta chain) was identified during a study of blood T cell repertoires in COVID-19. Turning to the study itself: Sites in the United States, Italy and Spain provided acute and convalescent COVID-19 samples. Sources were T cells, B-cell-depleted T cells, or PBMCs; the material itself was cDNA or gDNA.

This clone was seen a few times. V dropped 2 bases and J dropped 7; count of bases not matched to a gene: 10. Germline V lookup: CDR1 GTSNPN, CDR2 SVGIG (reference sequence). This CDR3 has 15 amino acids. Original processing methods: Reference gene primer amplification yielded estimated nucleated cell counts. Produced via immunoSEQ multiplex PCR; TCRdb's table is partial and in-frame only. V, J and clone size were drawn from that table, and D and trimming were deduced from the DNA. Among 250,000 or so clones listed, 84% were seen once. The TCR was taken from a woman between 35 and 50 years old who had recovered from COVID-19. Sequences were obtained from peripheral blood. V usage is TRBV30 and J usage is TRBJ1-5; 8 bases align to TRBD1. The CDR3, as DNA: TGTGCCTGGAGTCCCAACCGAGACAGGGGACAGCCCCAGCATTTT. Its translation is CAWSPNRDRGQPQHF.